What follows are 21 T cell receptor beta chains derived from one specimen sequenced in a study of OX40 agonist ivuxolimab in advanced cancers. Assay: immunoSEQ multiplex PCR; the TCRdb copy retains only in-frame clones and omits some. The sample shows 45,000 to 60,000 clones, 88% of them seen only once. Material: CD4+ or CD8+ T cells sorted from blood, obtained in a trial of the OX40 agonist ivuxolimab. The receptors were gathered from an adult with an advanced solid tumor such as melanoma, head and neck, liver or kidney cancer.

The V and J genes are TRBV6-1 and TRBJ1-2; 10 bases line up with TRBD1. The V gene's germline CDR1 is MNHNS and CDR2 SASEGT. The CDR3 loop spans 15 amino acids. The V gene end was trimmed by 8 bases and the J gene end by 1 base; junction bases not matched to a gene: 7. CDR3 DNA sequence: TGTGCCAGCGGTCCCGGGACAGGGGATAACTATGGCTACACCTTC. Encoded protein: CASGPGTGDNYGYTF.

The rearrangement links TRBV7-6 to TRBJ2-7; D assignment may be TRBD1 or TRBD2 (5 bases each). CDR1 SGHVS and CDR2 FNYEAQ come from the germline V gene. The CDR3 runs 15 residues. V was clipped by 3 bases and J by 2 bases, with 14 bases between them. CDR3 region: CASSFQAEGPYEQYF. For the CDR3, the DNA is TGTGCCAGCAGCTTCCAGGCTGAGGGACCCTACGAGCAGTACTTC.

V is TRBV5-1 and J is TRBJ1-1; 8 bases match TRBD1. With 4 bases clipped from V and 3 bases from J, the junction kept 8 bases outside the gene matches. The CDR3 extends over 15 amino acids. Germline assignment: CDR1 SGHRS and CDR2 YFSETQ. CDR3 bases: TGCGCCAGCAGCGCCCGGACAGGGCTGGACACTGAAGCTTTCTTT. Amino acid sequence: CASSARTGLDTEAFF.

This clone appeared once. This chain joins TRBV4-1 and TRBJ1-5, with no clear D. Trimming shortened V by 3 bases and J by 4 bases, and 13 bases separated the two germline ends. Germline CDR1 is MGHRA and CDR2 is YSYEKL. The CDR3 runs 15 residues. The CDR3 here is CASSQEGTENQPQHF. The CDR3 region has the DNA TGCGCCAGCAGCCAGGAGGGAACAGAAAATCAGCCCCAGCATTTT.

The V and J genes are TRBV5-4 and TRBJ2-3; 12 bases are shared with TRBD2. J lost 5 bases, V lost 2 bases, and 9 bases had no gene match. The CDR3 length is 17 residues. From germline, CDR1 is SGHNT and CDR2 YYREEE (reference sequence). DNA of the CDR3: TGTGCCAGCAGCTTAGGCGGACTAGCGGGATATAGAGATACGCAGTATTTT. This sequence encodes CASSLGGLAGYRDTQYF.

V and J are TRBV11-3 and TRBJ2-5; 8 bases line up with TRBD1. Germline lookup yields CDR1 SGHNT and CDR2 YENEEA. J lost 2 bases, V lost 8 bases, and 7 bases had no gene match. The CDR3 consists of 14 residues. The CDR3 sequence is CASGQGARQETQYF. The CDR3 DNA is TGTGCCAGCGGGCAGGGGGCTCGACAAGAGACCCAGTACTTC. Variable domain in full (rest from reference TRBV11-3 and TRBJ2-5): EAGVVQSPRYKIIEKKQPVAFWCNPISGHNTLYWYLQNLGQGPELLIRYENEEAVDDSQLPKDRFSAERLKGVDSTLKIQPAELGDSAVYLCASGQGARQETQYFGPGTRLLVL.

The rearrangement links TRBV6-1 to TRBJ1-1; D remains unclear. CDR3 length equals 13 residues. Between the trimmed V and J ends, which lost 6 bases and 3 bases, there was a span of 11 bases. Germline CDR1 MNHNS, CDR2 SASEGT. The CDR3 DNA follows: TGTGCCAGCAGCTCGCAGTTAGACACTGAAGCTTTCTTT. It yields the protein CASSSQLDTEAFF.

V gene TRBV6-5 combines with J gene TRBJ1-5; the D is unclear. In germline, CDR1 is MNHEY, CDR2 SVGAGI. V was pared by 6 bases and J by 2 bases, with 11 bases between. This CDR3 is built from 14 residues. The CDR3 reads CASSSEGRNQPQHF. CDR3 coding DNA: TGTGCCAGCAGCTCCGAGGGCCGCAATCAGCCCCAGCATTTT.

V and J are TRBV27 and TRBJ1-1; D remains ambiguous. Germline assignment: CDR1 MNHEY and CDR2 SMNVEV (reference sequence). V was shortened by 2 bases and J by 5 bases, with 9 bases between the two germline ends. This CDR3 comprises 13 residues. The CDR3 nucleotides read TGTGCCAGCAGTTTACCCGGGAGGACTGAAGCTTTCTTT. It codes for CASSLPGRTEAFF.

V usage is TRBV19 and J usage is TRBJ2-7, with 12 nucleotides matching TRBD2. CDR3 size: 16 residues. CDR1 and CDR2 from the germline V gene are LNHDA and SQIVND (reference sequence). Trimming took 4 bases from V and 3 from J; bases not matched to a gene: 7. CDR3 loop: CASSKTTSGRNYEQYF. The CDR3 nucleotides are TGTGCCAGTAGTAAGACCACTAGCGGGAGGAACTACGAGCAGTACTTC.

V is TRBV6-6 and J is TRBJ2-3; D gene unclear. The germline gives CDR1 MNHNY, CDR2 SVGAGI (reference sequence). This CDR3 is 12 amino acids long. The V gene lost 5 bases and the J gene lost 2 bases, with 5 bases spanning the gap. Here the CDR3 reads CASSPTTDTQYF. CDR3 DNA: TGTGCCAGCAGTCCCACCACAGATACGCAGTATTTT.

The chain combines TRBV28 with TRBJ2-7; no reliable D call. Germline V gene lookup returns CDR1 MDHEN and CDR2 SYDVKM. CDR3 length equals 12 residues. V lost 6 bases to trimming and J lost 3 bases, with 9 bases between them. CDR3 coding DNA: TGTGCCAGCAGATCCCCCGGCTACGAGCAGTACTTC. As protein: CASRSPGYEQYF.

This chain links TRBV29-1 with TRBJ1-2, with D possibly matching TRBD1 (6 bases). CDR3 length: 12 amino acids. With 2 bases removed from V and 8 bases from J, the gap between germline ends came to 12 bases. The germline CDR1 and CDR2 sequences are SQVTM and ANQGSEA. In nucleotides, the CDR3 is TGCAGCGTTGAATCAGGGGCATGGGGCTACACCTTC. Translation gives CSVESGAWGYTF. The entire variable domain, with the rest obtained from reference TRBV29-1 and TRBJ1-2, is as follows: SAVISQKPSRDICQRGTSLTIQCQVDSQVTMMFWYRQQPGQSLTLIATANQGSEATYESGFVIDKFPISRPNLTFSTLTVSNMSPEDSSIYLCSVESGAWGYTFGSGTRLTVV.

V is TRBV18 and J is TRBJ2-6; D unclear. V was shortened by 0 bases and J by 5 bases, with 8 bases between the two germline ends. The germline CDR1 and CDR2 sequences are KGHSH and LQKENI. This CDR3 has 15 residues. CDR3 nucleotide sequence: TGTGCCAGCTCACCACCATCCCTCAGGGCCAACGTCCTGACTTTC. This translates into CASSPPSLRANVLTF.

The chain couples TRBV19 to TRBJ2-7, with 8 bases fitting TRBD2. CDR3 length equals 14 residues. V was clipped by 10 bases and J by 0 bases; unmatched bases: 8. Looked up from germline, CDR1 is LNHDA and CDR2 is SQIVND (reference sequence). The DNA for the CDR3 is TGTGCCACCAGCGGGAGCTCGGACTCCTACGAGCAGTACTTC. It is translated as CATSGSSDSYEQYF.

This clone has a single count. V and J are TRBV9 and TRBJ2-1; the match to TRBD2 covers 13 bases. This CDR3 comprises 14 residues. The germline gives CDR1 SGDLS, CDR2 YYNGEE. Trimming cost V 3 bases and J 10 bases; bases outside gene matches: 4. The CDR3 region is CASSGTSGSQEQFF. In DNA, the CDR3 is TGTGCCAGCAGCGGGACTAGCGGGAGCCAGGAGCAGTTCTTC.

The genes are TRBV7-2 and TRBJ2-3; weak D call: TRBD2 (7 bases). Germline values: CDR1 SGHTA, CDR2 FQGNSA. V dropped 2 bases and J dropped 8 bases, with 14 bases sitting between them. CDR3 length equals 14 residues. The CDR3 nucleotides read TGTGCCAGCAGCTTATATCAGGGAGGGGGTACGCAGTATTTT. Its protein is CASSLYQGGGTQYF.

This clone was observed a handful of times. V usage is TRBV5-1 and J usage is TRBJ2-2; D may match TRBD1 or TRBD2 (6 bases each). The V gene's germline CDR1 is SGHRS and CDR2 YFSETQ. This CDR3 is 14 amino acids long. V was trimmed by 7 bases and J by 0 bases, leaving 10 bases between them. CDR3: CASGGGSNTGELFF. The CDR3 DNA reads TGCGCCAGCGGAGGGGGGTCGAACACCGGGGAGCTGTTTTTT.

The rearrangement uses TRBV19 and TRBJ2-4; D is possibly TRBD1 (6 bases). The CDR3 spans 16 residues. Germline CDR1 reads LNHDA; CDR2 reads SQIVND (reference sequence). With 6 bases removed from V and 0 bases from J, the gap between germline ends came to 15 bases. CDR3 sequence reads: CASRLQGGGAKNIQYF. In nucleotides, the CDR3 is TGTGCCAGTAGGTTACAGGGTGGTGGAGCCAAAAACATTCAGTACTTC.

This chain uses TRBV6-5 with TRBJ2-3; a possible D gene is TRBD1 (6 bases). The germline V gene has CDR1 MNHEY and CDR2 SVGAGI. The CDR3 totals 15 residues. The germline V and J ends were trimmed by 5 bases and 6 bases, with 18 bases remaining between them. The CDR3: CASSPDPGVADTQYF. For the CDR3, the DNA is TGTGCCAGCAGTCCAGACCCAGGGGTGGCGGATACGCAGTATTTT.

The chain links TRBV10-3 to TRBJ1-5; no definite D call. Per the germline V gene, CDR1 is ENHRY and CDR2 is SYGVKD. V lost 2 bases and J lost 0, with 11 bases in between. The CDR3 is made up of 16 amino acids. In nucleotides, the CDR3 is TGTGCCATCAGTGAGGACGCCGGGAATAGCAATCAGCCCCAGCATTTT. Translating it yields CAISEDAGNSNQPQHF.